The clone carrying this T cell receptor beta chain has only a few counts. The CDR3 loop spans 13 amino acids. Between the trimmed V and J ends, which lost 2 bases and 5 bases, there was a span of 10 bases. CDR1 MNHEY and CDR2 SVGEGT come from the germline V gene. The record originates from a study of identical twins. TCRdb reprocessed the 5' RACE reads via MiXCR and lists one record per CDR3 protein. Among approximately 500,000 distinct CDR3 sequences listed, 20% to 25% were seen once. This sample was shared with a second study, whose subject was T cells expressing NK-cell markers. According to that study: Only alpha-beta TCR T cells were sorted in several experiments, using an anti-gamma-delta TCR antibody.

The rearrangement links TRBV6-2 or TRBV6-3 to TRBJ2-7; TRBD1 might be the D (6 bases). The receptor comes from a woman aged 18 to 35 in good health. The sample was CD4+ T cells sorted from blood. The CDR3 DNA sequence: TGTGCCAGCAGTTACCCAGGGGCCCACGAGCAGTACTTC. Translated, it gives CASSYPGAHEQYF.